The next 8 T cell receptor beta chains were all read from a single sample in a study of regulatory T cells in long-lasting Graves disease (dated by TCRdb to the early 2020s). The meaning of the sample's time point label: newly diagnosed GD, antithyroid drugs for less than 3 months. RNA was extracted from PBMCs in TRIzol for both TCR sequencing and RNA sequencing. The library was built by means of multiplex PCR. Sequencing was performed on an Illumina HiSeq 4000. TCR beta libraries were built with iRepertoire HTBI primers and Arm-PCR amplification of CDR3 regions. TCRdb ran its own pipeline on the public reads, namely fastp trimming at Q25 and MiXCR clone calling, and kept in-frame beta chains. For every CDR3 protein sequence, its rows merge into one entry that carries the most common genes and DNA. A total of 400,000 to 500,000 distinct CDR3 sequences appear in this sample, 16% of them only once. The ten largest clones represent less than 30% of the sample.

The sample was also linked to a second study, of T cells in Graves' hyperthyroidism and ophthalmopathy.

The sample here was peripheral blood mononuclear cells (PBMCs), taken at new diagnosis, from a patient treated with antithyroid drugs. These receptor sequences come from a woman between 18 and 29 years old with Graves disease. Donor details come from another sample of the same person, matched by shared clones.

Notes on this clonotype: It differs at one base from a far larger clone, so likely a read error. The chain couples TRBV28 to TRBJ2-1; D is undetermined. CDR3 size: 11 residues. Germline loops: CDR1 MDHEN, CDR2 SYDVKM. The chain's CDR3 is CASYGYNERFF. CDR3 bases: TGTGCCAGCTACGGGTACAATGAGCGGTTCTTC.

This clonotype has a count of ten or more. CDR3 amino acids: CASSFRTHTEAFF. The CDR3 nucleotides read TGTGCCAGCAGTTTCAGGACACACACTGAAGCTTTCTTT. The V gene is TRBV28, the J gene TRBJ1-1; perhaps TRBD1 as D (5 bases). The germline CDR1 and CDR2 sequences are MDHEN and SYDVKM. V lost 3 bases and J lost 3, with 8 bases in between. This CDR3 comprises 13 residues. Together with reference TRBV28 and TRBJ1-1, the CDR3 gives the full variable domain: DVKVTQSSRYLVKRTGEKVFLECVQDMDHENMFWYRQDPGLGLRLIYFSYDVKMKEKGDIPEGYSVSREKKERFSLILESASTNQTSMYLCASSFRTHTEAFFGQGTRLTVV.

The chain carries TRBV7-2 and TRBJ2-1; D is possibly TRBD2 (5 bases). The length of the CDR3 is 15 residues. CDR1 SGHTA and CDR2 FQGNSA come from the germline V gene. Between the trimmed V and J ends, which lost 4 bases and 7 bases, there was a span of 17 bases. CDR3 amino acids: CASSSRRGRSNEQFF. DNA for the CDR3: TGTGCCAGCAGCTCCCGTCGGGGAAGGTCAAATGAGCAGTTCTTC.

The chain has TRBV5-6 and TRBJ1-4; TRBD1 matches at 8 bases. Trimming at V came to 2 bases and at J to 1 base, leaving 7 bases not matched to a gene. This CDR3 comprises 17 residues. Germline CDR1 SGHDT, CDR2 YYEEEE. For the CDR3, the DNA is TGTGCCAGCAGCTTCCCCGCAGGGGGCGTAACTAATGAAAAACTGTTTTTT. Its translation is CASSFPAGGVTNEKLFF.

This clonotype was counted at least ten times. The gene calls are TRBV7-2 and TRBJ2-7, with 7 bases aligning to TRBD2. This CDR3 has 12 residues. CDR1 and CDR2 from the germline V gene are SGHTA and FQGNSA. The junction had 5 bases not matched to a gene; V was cut back by 6 bases and J by 6 bases. The CDR3 DNA reads TGTGCCAGCAGAGGAAGACTAGCCGAGCAGTACTTC. The encoded protein is CASRGRLAEQYF.

This clonotype was picked up many times. The chain carries TRBV2 and TRBJ2-7; D unclear. The length of the CDR3 is 12 residues. The germline CDR1 and CDR2 sequences are SNHLY and FYNNEI. Trimming left V 5 bases short and J 5 bases short, with 10 bases between. CDR3 nucleotides: TGTGCCAGCAGTTCTAGATACCACGAGCAGTACTTC. Translated: CASSSRYHEQYF.

The rearrangement joins TRBV12-3 or TRBV12-4 to TRBJ2-5, with D possibly TRBD2 on 7 matching bases. V lost 5 bases to trimming and J lost 2 bases, with 15 bases between them. The CDR3 contains 15 residues. CDR3 protein: CASSEPRGLQETQYF. CDR3 bases: TGTGCCAGCAGTGAACCGCGGGGGCTACAAGAGACCCAGTACTTC.

V and J are TRBV3-1 and TRBJ2-3; D is undetermined. Germline V lookup: CDR1 LGHDT, CDR2 YNNKEL (reference sequence). V was cut by 6 bases and J by 4 bases, with 14 bases left in between. This CDR3 has 14 residues. The CDR3 DNA follows: TGTGCCAGCAGGAAGGTCGTAAACGCAGATACGCAGTATTTT. The encoded protein is CASRKVVNADTQYF.